One sample yielded the 2 T cell receptor beta chains listed below, sequenced in a study of cytomegalovirus exposure and HLA in healthy donors. Use of 60 Vbeta and 13 Jbeta primers characterized the PCR. Sequenced by immunoSEQ multiplex PCR; TCRdb stores in-frame clones only, minus some. The table lists approximately 55,000 clones, 81% of them singletons. Input material: PBMCs. These receptors all stem from a boy under 18 in good health and CMV-seropositive.

The V call is TRBV6-1, the J call TRBJ1-5; 8 positions match TRBD1. The CDR3 extends over 14 amino acids. The junction had 5 bases not matched to a gene; V was cut back by 6 bases and J by 4 bases. Per the germline V gene, CDR1 is MNHNS and CDR2 is SASEGT. CDR3 protein: CASRGQGANQPQHF. Here the CDR3 DNA reads TGTGCCAGCAGAGGACAGGGAGCTAATCAGCCCCAGCATTTT.

The chain is built from TRBV5-1 and TRBJ1-4; 10 bases map to TRBD1. J gave up 8 bases and V 1 base, and 5 bases lay outside the gene matches. There are 15 residues in the CDR3. CDR1 and CDR2 (germline): SGHRS, YFSETQ. DNA of the CDR3: TGCGCCAGCAGCTTGCCGGGACAGGGGAAAGAAAAACTGTTTTTT. Protein sequence: CASSLPGQGKEKLFF.